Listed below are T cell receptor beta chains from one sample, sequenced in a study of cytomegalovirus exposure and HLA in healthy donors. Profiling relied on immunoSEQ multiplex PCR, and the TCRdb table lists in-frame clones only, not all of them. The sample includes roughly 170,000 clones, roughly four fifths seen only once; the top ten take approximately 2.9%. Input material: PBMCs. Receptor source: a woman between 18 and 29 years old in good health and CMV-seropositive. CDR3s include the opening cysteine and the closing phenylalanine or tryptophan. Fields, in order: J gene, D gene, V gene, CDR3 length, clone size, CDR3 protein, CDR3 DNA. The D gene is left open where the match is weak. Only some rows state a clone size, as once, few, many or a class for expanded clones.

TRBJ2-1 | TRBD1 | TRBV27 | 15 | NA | CASSVGQGDRDEQFF | TGTGCCAGCAGTGTGGGACAGGGGGATCGAGATGAGCAGTTCTTC
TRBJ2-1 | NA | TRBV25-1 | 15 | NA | CASSLQGTGRNEQFF | TGTGCCAGCAGTCTACAGGGTACCGGGCGGAATGAGCAGTTCTTC
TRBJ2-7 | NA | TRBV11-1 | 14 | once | CASTPTREAYEQYF | TGTGCCAGCACCCCAACCAGGGAGGCCTACGAGCAGTACTTC
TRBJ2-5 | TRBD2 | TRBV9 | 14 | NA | CASSPGLAEETQYF | TGTGCCAGCAGTCCGGGACTAGCGGAAGAGACCCAGTACTTC
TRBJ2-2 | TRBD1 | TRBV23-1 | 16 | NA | CASSPPTGANTGELFF | TGCGCCAGCAGTCCCCCGACAGGGGCGAACACCGGGGAGCTGTTTTTT
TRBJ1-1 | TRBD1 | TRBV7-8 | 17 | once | CASLEGLGTAMNTEAFF | TGTGCCAGCCTCGAGGGCCTTGGGACAGCCATGAACACTGAAGCTTTCTTT
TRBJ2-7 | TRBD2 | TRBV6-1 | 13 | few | CASQLAGLYEQYF | TGTGCCAGCCAACTAGCGGGGTTGTACGAGCAGTACTTC
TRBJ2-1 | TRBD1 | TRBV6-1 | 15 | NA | CASSEDRGAYNEQFF | TGTGCCAGCAGTGAGGACAGGGGGGCCTACAATGAGCAGTTCTTC
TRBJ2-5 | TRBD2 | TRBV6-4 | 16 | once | CASSPGLAGGQETQYF | TGTGCCAGCAGTCCCGGACTAGCGGGGGGACAAGAGACCCAGTACTTC
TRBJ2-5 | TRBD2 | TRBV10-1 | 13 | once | CASSESGGETQYF | TGCGCCAGCAGTGAAAGCGGGGGCGAGACCCAGTACTTC
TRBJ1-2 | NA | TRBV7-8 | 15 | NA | CASSPRQLFNYGYTF | TGTGCCAGCAGCCCCCGACAGCTATTCAACTATGGCTACACCTTC
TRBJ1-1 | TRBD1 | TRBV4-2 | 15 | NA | CASSQGQGSYTEAFF | TGTGCCAGCAGCCAAGGACAGGGCAGTTACACTGAAGCTTTCTTT
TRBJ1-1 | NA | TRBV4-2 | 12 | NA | CASTSGYTEAFF | TGTGCCAGCACCTCGGGGTACACTGAAGCTTTCTTT
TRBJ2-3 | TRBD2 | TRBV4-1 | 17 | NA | CASSQESRGGFTDTQYF | TGCGCCAGCAGCCAAGAAAGCCGGGGGGGGTTCACAGATACGCAGTATTTT
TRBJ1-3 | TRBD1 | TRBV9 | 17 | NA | CASSSRTGERFGNTIYF | TGTGCCAGCAGCTCTCGGACAGGGGAAAGGTTTGGAAACACCATATATTTT
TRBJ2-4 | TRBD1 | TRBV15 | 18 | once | CATSRDPGQNLAKNIQYF | TGTGCCACCAGCAGAGACCCGGGACAGAACCTAGCCAAAAACATTCAGTACTTC
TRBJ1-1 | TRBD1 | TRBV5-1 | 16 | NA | CASSSGTGLMNTEAFF | TGCGCCAGCAGTTCCGGGACAGGGCTCATGAACACTGAAGCTTTCTTT
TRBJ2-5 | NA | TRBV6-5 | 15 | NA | CASRRMATVQVTQYF | TGTGCCAGCCGCCGGATGGCGACGGTACAGGTGACCCAGTACTTC
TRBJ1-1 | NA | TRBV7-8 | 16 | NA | CASRYPPRGRNTEAFF | TGTGCCAGCAGATACCCCCCACGGGGAAGGAACACTGAAGCTTTCTTT
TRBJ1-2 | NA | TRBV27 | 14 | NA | CASRASGGNYGYTF | TGTGCCAGCAGAGCTTCCGGAGGGAACTATGGCTACACCTTC
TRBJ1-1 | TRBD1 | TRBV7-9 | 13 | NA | CASSSGGSTEAFF | TGTGCCAGCAGCTCAGGGGGGAGTACTGAAGCTTTCTTT
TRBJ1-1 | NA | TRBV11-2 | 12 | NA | CASRRKTAEAFF | TGTGCCAGCAGACGGAAGACAGCTGAAGCTTTCTTT
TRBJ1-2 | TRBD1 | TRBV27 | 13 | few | CASSTTGGYGYTF | TGTGCCAGCAGTACGACAGGGGGCTATGGCTACACCTTC
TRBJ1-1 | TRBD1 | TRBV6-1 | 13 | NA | CASSLHSQGRAFF | TGTGCCAGCAGTCTCCACTCACAGGGGAGAGCTTTCTTT
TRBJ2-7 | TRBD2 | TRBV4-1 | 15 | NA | CASSQKAGGTYEQYF | TGCGCCAGCAGCCAAAAAGCGGGGGGGACCTACGAGCAGTACTTC
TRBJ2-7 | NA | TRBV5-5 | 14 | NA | CASSLGALSYEQYF | TGTGCCAGCAGCTTGGGGGCTCTCTCCTACGAGCAGTACTTC
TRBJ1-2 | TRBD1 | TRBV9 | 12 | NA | CASSPWGDRTTF | TGTGCCAGCAGCCCCTGGGGGGACAGGACCACCTTC
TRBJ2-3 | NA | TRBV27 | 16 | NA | CASSLKTNPSTDTQYF | TGTGCCAGCAGTTTAAAGACAAACCCTAGCACAGATACGCAGTATTTT
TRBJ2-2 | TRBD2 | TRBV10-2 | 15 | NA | CASSQLLAGTGELFF | TGCGCCAGCTCACAGCTCTTAGCGGGGACCGGGGAGCTGTTTTTT
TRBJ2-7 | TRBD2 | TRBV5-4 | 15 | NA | CASSVLAGGRGEQYF | TGTGCCAGCAGCGTGCTAGCGGGGGGGCGTGGTGAGCAGTACTTC
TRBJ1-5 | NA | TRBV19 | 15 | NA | CASSVLGHQDQPQHF | TGTGCCAGTAGTGTTCTGGGCCATCAGGATCAGCCCCAGCATTTT
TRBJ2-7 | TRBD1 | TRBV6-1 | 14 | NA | CASSGRDRGYEQYF | TGTGCCAGCAGTGGCCGGGACAGGGGCTACGAGCAGTACTTC
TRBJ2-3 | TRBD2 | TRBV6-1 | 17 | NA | CASSVPSGGLSTDTQYF | TGTGCCAGCAGTGTTCCTAGCGGGGGCCTTAGCACAGATACGCAGTATTTT
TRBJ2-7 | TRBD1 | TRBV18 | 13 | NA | CASSATGIDEQYF | TGTGCCAGCTCCGCGACAGGGATCGACGAGCAGTACTTC
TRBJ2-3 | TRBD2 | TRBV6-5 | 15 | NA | CASRPSGGGADTQYF | TGTGCCAGCAGACCGAGCGGGGGCGGCGCAGATACGCAGTATTTT